The clone carrying this T cell receptor beta chain has ten or more counts. The data were obtained in a study of blood T cell repertoires in COVID-19. Study background: COVID-19 samples from acute and convalescent phases originated in the United States, Italy and Spain. T cells, B-cell-depleted T cells, or PBMCs provided the cDNA or gDNA that served as material.

In germline, CDR1 is LNHDA, CDR2 SQIVND (reference sequence). CDR3 length: 11 amino acids. V was cut by 10 bases and J by 4 bases, with 10 bases left in between. Sequenced by immunoSEQ multiplex PCR; TCRdb stores in-frame clones only, minus some. The sample lists 150,000 to 200,000 clones, about 80% seen once, with 4% to 6.5% in the top ten. The sample was PBMCs or T cells enriched from blood (not recorded which). This chain joins TRBV19 and TRBJ1-1; D gene uncertain. This clonotype was sampled from an older woman with acute COVID-19. CDR3 region: CAIKATTEAFF. The CDR3 nucleotides are TGTGCCATAAAAGCGACCACTGAAGCTTTCTTT.